The 3 T cell receptor beta chains listed next were all sequenced from one sample in a study of type 1 regulatory T cells. The antigens of these receptors remain unknown. TCRdb called the reads again in MiXCR, with one record for every CDR3 protein. The sample records 25,000 or so distinct CDR3 sequences, roughly 72% being singletons. What was sequenced was cultured T cells, either the whole culture or a sorted T cell fraction (not recorded which). Subset specified: Tr1-enriched cell product generated in vitro against host alloantigens. The receptors shown here come from a human donor in good health.

This rearrangement joins TRBV5-1 to TRBJ2-7; TRBD1 aligns across 7 bases. Germline-derived CDR1 and CDR2 are SGHRS and YFSETQ. After removal of 4 bases from V and 3 bases from J, the junction contained 10 bases not matched to a gene. CDR3 length: 15 residues. The CDR3 is CASSNRDRAFYEQYF. CDR3 nucleotide sequence: TGCGCCAGCAGCAACCGGGACAGAGCCTTCTACGAGCAGTACTTC. The whole variable domain, filled in from reference TRBV5-1 and TRBJ2-7, reads KAGVTQTPRYLIKTRGQQVTLSCSPISGHRSVSWYQQTPGQGLQFLFEYFSETQRNKGNFPGRFSGRQFSNSRSEMNVSTLELGDSALYLCASSNRDRAFYEQYFGPGTRLTVT.

The chain uses TRBV6-6 and TRBJ2-3, with TRBD2 matching 8 bases. V was clipped by 6 bases and J by 9 bases; unmatched bases: 14. The CDR3 has 15 residues. CDR1 MNHNY and CDR2 SVGAGI come from the germline V gene (reference sequence). Here the CDR3 reads CASSTSGSSSRTQYF. The CDR3 DNA reads as TGTGCCAGCAGCACTAGCGGCTCTTCCTCGAGAACGCAGTATTTT.

By its share, this clonotype is large (0.1 to 1%). The J gene is TRBJ1-6, the V gene TRBV12-3 or TRBV12-4, with 8 nucleotides matching TRBD1. The CDR3 spans 15 residues. After removal of 6 bases from V and 7 bases from J, the junction contained 8 bases not matched to a gene. DNA of the CDR3: TGTGCCAGCAGCCCTCGACAGGGGCAAAATTCACCCCTCCACTTT. Translated: CASSPRQGQNSPLHF.